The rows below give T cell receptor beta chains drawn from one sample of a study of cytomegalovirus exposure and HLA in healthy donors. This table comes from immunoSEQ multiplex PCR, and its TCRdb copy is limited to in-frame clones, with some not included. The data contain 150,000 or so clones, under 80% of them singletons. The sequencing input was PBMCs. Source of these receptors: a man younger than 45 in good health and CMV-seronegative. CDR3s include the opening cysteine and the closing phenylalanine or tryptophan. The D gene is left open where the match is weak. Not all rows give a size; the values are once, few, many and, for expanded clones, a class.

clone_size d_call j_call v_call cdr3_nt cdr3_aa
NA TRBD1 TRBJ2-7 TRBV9 TGTGCCAGCAGCGCAGGGACAGGCCTCTCCTACGAGCAGTACTTC CASSAGTGLSYEQYF
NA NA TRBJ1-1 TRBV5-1 TGCGCCAGCAGCCCGACACAAACGAACACTGAAGCTTTCTTT CASSPTQTNTEAFF
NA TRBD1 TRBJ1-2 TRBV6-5 TGTGCCAGTGCCAGGGGGATGAACTATGGCTACACCTTC CASARGMNYGYTF
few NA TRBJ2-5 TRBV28 TGTGCCAGCAGTTCATACCGGGGGACCCAAGAGACCCAGTACTTC CASSSYRGTQETQYF
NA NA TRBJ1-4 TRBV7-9 TGTTCCAGCAGCCCGGACAGCCTTGCAACTAATGAAAAACTGTTTTTT CSSSPDSLATNEKLFF
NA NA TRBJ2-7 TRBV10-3 TGTGCCATCAGTGGAGGCTACCCCGTTCTTAACGAGCAGTACTTC CAISGGYPVLNEQYF
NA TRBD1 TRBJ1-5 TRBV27 TGTGCCAGTCAACCCGGGACAGGGGGCTATCAGCCCCAGCATTTT CASQPGTGGYQPQHF
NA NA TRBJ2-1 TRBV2 TGTGCCAGCAGTGAAGGGGTCGGACTAAGTTGTACGGAGTTCTTC CASSEGVGLSCTEFF
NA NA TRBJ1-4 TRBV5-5 TGTGCCAGCAGCTTGGACCTAGGACAGCCTAATGAAAAACTGTTTTTT CASSLDLGQPNEKLFF
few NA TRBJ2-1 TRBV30 TGTGCCTGGAGTGTTAATCAAGAGGCCCAGTTCTTC CAWSVNQEAQFF
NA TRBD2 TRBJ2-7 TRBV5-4 TGTGCCAGCAGCCCCCGGACTAGCGGGGTTGAGCAGTACTTC CASSPRTSGVEQYF
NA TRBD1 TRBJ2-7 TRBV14 TGTGCCAGCAGCCAAGAGGGACAGGGAATCTACGAGCAGTACTTC CASSQEGQGIYEQYF
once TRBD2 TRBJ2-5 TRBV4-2 TGTGCCAGCAGCCAAGATGGCGGGGGGGCCGGAGAGACCCAGTACTTC CASSQDGGGAGETQYF
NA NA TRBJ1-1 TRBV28 TGTGCCAGCAGTTTATCATCGGGGGGCTGGACTGAAGCTTTCTTT CASSLSSGGWTEAFF
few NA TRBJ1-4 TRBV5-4 TGTGCCAGCAGCGCCGGACAGAGCGGGATTAATGAAAAACTGTTTTTT CASSAGQSGINEKLFF
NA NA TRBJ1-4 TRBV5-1 TGCGCCAGCAGCTTGGATCAGGGTGGCGAAAAACTGTTTTTT CASSLDQGGEKLFF
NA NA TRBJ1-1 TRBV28 TGTGCCAGCAGTTTATGGTCCTCCGGGACTGAAGCTTTCTTT CASSLWSSGTEAFF
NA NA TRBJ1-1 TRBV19 TGTGCCAGTAGCGCGACAGGGAACACTGAAGCTTTCTTT CASSATGNTEAFF
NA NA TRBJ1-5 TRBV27 TGTGCCAGCAGTAATTATAGCAATCAGCCCCAGCATTTT CASSNYSNQPQHF
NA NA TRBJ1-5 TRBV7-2 TGTGCCAGCAGCTTAGCTGGAGATCAGCCCCAGCATTTT CASSLAGDQPQHF
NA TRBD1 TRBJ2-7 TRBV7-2 TGTGCCAGCAGCTTAGACCCGGGACAGTACTACGAGCAGTACTTC CASSLDPGQYYEQYF
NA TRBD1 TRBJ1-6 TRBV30 TGTGCCTGGAGTGACGGGGGACAGGGTGCGCGGTCACCCCTCCACTTT CAWSDGGQGARSPLHF
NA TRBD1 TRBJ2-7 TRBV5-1 TGCGCCAGCAGCAAGACAGGGGAATTGAACGAGCAGTACTTC CASSKTGELNEQYF
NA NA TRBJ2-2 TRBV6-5 TGTGCCAGCAGAACTCGGGACATCGGTGAGGAGCTGTTTTTT CASRTRDIGEELFF
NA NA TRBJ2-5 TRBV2 TGTGCCAGCATCCTGGACAGCTTAGTGAAGGAGACCCAGTACTTC CASILDSLVKETQYF
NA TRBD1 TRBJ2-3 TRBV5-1 TGCGCCAGCAGCGTGGGACAGGGAACAGATACGCAGTATTTT CASSVGQGTDTQYF
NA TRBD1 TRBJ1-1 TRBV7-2 TGTGCCAGCAGCTCGACCGGGACAGGGATTTACACTGAAGCTTTCTTT CASSSTGTGIYTEAFF
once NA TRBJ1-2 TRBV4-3 TGCGCCAGCAGCCTAAGAGGAGGATACTATGGCTACACCTTC CASSLRGGYYGYTF
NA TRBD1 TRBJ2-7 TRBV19 TGTGCCAGTAGCCAGCTCAGGGGGCGGCGCGAGCAGTACTTC CASSQLRGRREQYF
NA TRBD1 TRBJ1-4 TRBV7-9 TGTGCCAGCAGCTGGACAGGGGACGGTGAAAAACTGTTTTTT CASSWTGDGEKLFF
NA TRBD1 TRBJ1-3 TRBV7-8 TGTGCCAGCAGCTTACCTACCCGAGGGGGCGCCTCTGGAAACACCATATATTTT CASSLPTRGGASGNTIYF
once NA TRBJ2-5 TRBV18 TGTGCCAGCTCACCTCTCGCGGGGGCACAAGAGACCCAGTACTTC CASSPLAGAQETQYF
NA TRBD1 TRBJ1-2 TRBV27 TGTGCCAGCAGTCCGGGGACAGGGGATGGCTACACCTTC CASSPGTGDGYTF
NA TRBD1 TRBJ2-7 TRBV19 TGTGCCAGTAGTATAAGAACAGGGGGCGAGCAGTACTTC CASSIRTGGEQYF
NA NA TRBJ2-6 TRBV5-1 TGCGCCAGCAGCCTGACAGCCTCTGGGGCCAACGTCCTGACTTTC CASSLTASGANVLTF
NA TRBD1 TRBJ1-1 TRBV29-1 TGCAGCGTTGCGGCCGGGGACAGAAACACTGAAGCTTTCTTT CSVAAGDRNTEAFF
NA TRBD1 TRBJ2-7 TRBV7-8 TGTGCCAGCAGCCCGGACAGGGCCTACGAGCAGTACTTC CASSPDRAYEQYF
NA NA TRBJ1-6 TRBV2 TGTGCCAGCAGTGAAGCGGGCAGGGGCTCACCCCTCCACTTT CASSEAGRGSPLHF
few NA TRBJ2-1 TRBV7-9 TGTGCCAGCAGCTTACTGGACTTGGGTAGTAATGAGCAGTTCTTC CASSLLDLGSNEQFF
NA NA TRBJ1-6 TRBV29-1 TGCAGCGTATCTACAGAGTACCCTATAACACCCCTCCACTTT CSVSTEYPITPLHF
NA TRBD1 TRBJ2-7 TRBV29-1 TGCAGCGTTGATTTTGGGACAGGTGTCGAGCAGTACTTC CSVDFGTGVEQYF
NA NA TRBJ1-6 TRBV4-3 TGCGCCAGCAGCCAGACCGCGGGCGAGGCGTCACCCCTCCACTTT CASSQTAGEASPLHF
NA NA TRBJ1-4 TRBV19 TGTGCCAGTAGTATAGTACCGGGGTCTAATGAAAAACTGTTTTTT CASSIVPGSNEKLFF
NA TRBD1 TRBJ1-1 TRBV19 TGTGCCAGTAGCATAGGGGGCTCGGGTGAAGCTTTCTTT CASSIGGSGEAFF
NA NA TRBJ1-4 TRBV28 TGTGCCAGCAGTATGGCAGGGGTGGGGGCAACTAATGAAAAACTGTTTTTT CASSMAGVGATNEKLFF
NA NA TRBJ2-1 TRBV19 TGTGCCAGCGGGACAACCTACAATGAGCAGTTCTTC CASGTTYNEQFF
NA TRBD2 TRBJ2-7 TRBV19 TGTGCCAGTAGTTTCGGGGGGATCTACGAGCAGTACTTC CASSFGGIYEQYF
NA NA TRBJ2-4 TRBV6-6 TGTGCCAGCCGTTGGGACTCTAAAAACATTCAGTACTTC CASRWDSKNIQYF
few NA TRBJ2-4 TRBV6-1 TGTGCCAGCAGTGAAGCGGGGGGAGCCAAAAACATTCAGTACTTC CASSEAGGAKNIQYF
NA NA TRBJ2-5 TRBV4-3 TGCGCCAGCAGCCTTCAAATGTACCAAGAGACCCAGTACTTC CASSLQMYQETQYF
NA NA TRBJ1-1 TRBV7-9 TGTGCCAGCAGCTTAGGTTTAAGCGAAGCTTTCTTT CASSLGLSEAFF
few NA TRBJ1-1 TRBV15 TGTGCCACCCTCCACAGGGAGTTGAACACTGAAGCTTTCTTT CATLHRELNTEAFF
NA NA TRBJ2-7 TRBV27 TGTGCCAGCAGTTTAGGGGGCGGATCCTCCTACGAGCAGTACTTC CASSLGGGSSYEQYF
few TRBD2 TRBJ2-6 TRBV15 TGTGCCACCAGCGACGGGAGGGTTGGGGCCAACGTCCTGACTTTC CATSDGRVGANVLTF
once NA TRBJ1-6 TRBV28 TGTGCCAGCAGTCCTATGTGGGGGCGTGTGGCCTATAATTCACCCCTCCACTTT CASSPMWGRVAYNSPLHF